Many counts were recorded for the clone carrying this TCR beta chain. Antigen specificity is unknown. Looked up from germline, CDR1 is SGHRS and CDR2 is YFSETQ. This CDR3 comprises 16 residues. The V and J ends lost 1 base and 1 base, in that order; junction bases with no gene match: 6. TCRdb reanalysed the 5' RACE reads using MiXCR and keeps one entry per CDR3 protein. This sample has some 240,000 distinct CDR3 sequences, with about 3.7% found just once. This sample was taken from a study of T cells after yellow fever vaccination. Looking at the study overall: Preparation of fractions with low cell numbers was performed using SMART-Seq v4 Ultra Low Input. Broader study findings: Most clones from primary vaccination were detected again post-booster (approximately 97% CD4, roughly 91% CD8). Of the clonotypes, a small share occurred in both CD4 and CD8 compartments.

Sequenced material: PBMCs, taken 15 days after the yellow fever booster vaccination. This receptor was obtained from a man aged 18 to 35 who received the YFV17D yellow fever vaccine. J is TRBJ2-5 and V is TRBV5-1; 8 bases align to TRBD2. The CDR3 DNA follows: TGCGCCAGCAGCTTGAGGGGCGGGGGGCTCCAAGAGACCCAGTACTTC. This gives the protein CASSLRGGGLQETQYF.